These 27 T cell receptor beta chains originate from one sample sequenced in a study of human T cells and chemical hapten exposure. This sample's time point: patch test 3, about 24 weeks after DPC sensitization. Treatment specified: therapeutic diphenylcyclopropenone sensitization with weekly scalp DPC. The study extracted total RNA from unfractionated whole blood. TCRdb recomputed calls from the RACE reads with MiXCR, one row per CDR3 protein. Seen here are just under 40,000 distinct CDR3 sequences, 10% to 15% observed once, and the top ten hold roughly 2.5%. The sample was whole blood, taken in connection with sensitization to the hapten diphenylcyclopropenone (DPC). All receptors come from a woman aged 40 to 55 with alopecia areata. Some clones in this sample may be carry-over from other donors' samples.

The rearrangement links TRBV6-6 to TRBJ2-5, with 8 positions matching TRBD1. This CDR3 region has 15 residues. Germline CDR1 and CDR2: MNHNY and SVGAGI (reference sequence). V trimming: 4 bases; J trimming: 6 bases; junction bases outside the gene matches: 10. The CDR3 DNA sequence: TGTGCCAGCAGTTCTTCCCAGGACAGGGTGCAGACCCAGTACTTC. This gives the protein CASSSSQDRVQTQYF.

This clonotype was seen repeatedly, ten times or more. The chain joins TRBV6-6 to TRBJ2-7, with D possibly TRBD1 on 5 matching bases. CDR3 length equals 13 residues. V lost 6 bases, J lost 1 base, and 10 bases lay in between. The germline V gene encodes CDR1 MNHNY and CDR2 SVGAGI (reference sequence). The DNA of the CDR3 is TGTGCCAGCAGCAAACAGGAGTCCTACGAGCAGTACTTC. Residues: CASSKQESYEQYF.

This clonotype turned up a few times. The gene calls are TRBV28 and TRBJ1-2; D not resolved. The germline gives CDR1 MDHEN, CDR2 SYDVKM. This CDR3 has 13 residues. The germline V and J ends were trimmed by 8 bases and 6 bases, with 16 bases remaining between them. The chain's CDR3 is CASVPGSGDGYTF. CDR3 coding DNA: TGTGCCAGCGTCCCCGGGTCCGGGGATGGCTACACCTTC.

This clonotype has only a few counts. The chain is built from TRBV29-1 and TRBJ1-2; no clear D gene. The germline CDR1 and CDR2 sequences are SQVTM and ANQGSEA. This CDR3 has 14 residues. The V and J ends lost 3 bases and 0 bases respectively, with 11 bases between them. The CDR3 coding sequence is TGCAGCGTTGATCCCTCGGGAGCTAACTATGGCTACACCTTC. Protein product: CSVDPSGANYGYTF.

At least ten counts were recorded for this clonotype. CDR3 coding DNA: TGTGCCATCGGACAGGGTGGGAATGAGCAGTTCTTC. The encoded protein is CAIGQGGNEQFF. The chain employs TRBV24-1 and TRBJ2-1; TRBD1 matches 8 bases. This CDR3 has 12 residues. The J segment lost 7 bases and the V segment lost 11 bases, leaving 6 bases of the junction unmatched. Germline CDR1 KGHDR, CDR2 SFDVKD.

This clonotype was counted a few times. The chain links TRBV28 to TRBJ2-3, with D possibly being TRBD1 (5 bases). The CDR3 extends over 14 amino acids. The germline V gene encodes CDR1 MDHEN and CDR2 SYDVKM. V lost 2 bases to trimming and J lost 5 bases, with 11 bases between them. CDR3 sequence: CASSLGGARDTQYF. In nucleotides, the CDR3 is TGTGCCAGCAGTTTAGGTGGGGCCAGAGATACGCAGTATTTT.

This chain connects TRBV6-2 or TRBV6-3 to TRBJ2-3, with D possibly TRBD2 on 6 matching bases. The CDR3 extends over 13 amino acids. Germline CDR1 MNHEY, CDR2 SVGEGT. Between the trimmed V and J ends, which lost 6 bases and 7 bases, there was a span of 14 bases. The CDR3 sequence: CASSPLRGYTQYF. CDR3 nucleotide sequence: TGTGCCAGCAGCCCCCTCCGGGGGTATACGCAGTATTTT.

This clonotype was recorded a few times. The chain is built from TRBV28 and TRBJ2-2, with TRBD1 matching over 7 bases. V gave up 2 bases and J gave up 7 bases; unmatched junction bases: 7. The CDR3 contains 15 residues. Germline CDR1 MDHEN, CDR2 SYDVKM. The CDR3 DNA reads TGTGCCAGCAGTTTAGGATCAGGGGGAAGCGGGGAGCTGTTTTTT. It translates to CASSLGSGGSGELFF. Complete variable domain (other parts from reference TRBV28 and TRBJ2-2): DVKVTQSSRYLVKRTGEKVFLECVQDMDHENMFWYRQDPGLGLRLIYFSYDVKMKEKGDIPEGYSVSREKKERFSLILESASTNQTSMYLCASSLGSGGSGELFFGEGSRLTVL.

This clonotype was counted between two and nine times. The rearrangement uses TRBV10-3 and TRBJ2-7, with 8 bases matching TRBD2. Per germline, CDR1 ENHRY and CDR2 SYGVKD. CDR3 size: 13 residues. V shed 5 bases, J shed 6 bases, and the junction held 6 bases outside the gene matches. For the CDR3, the DNA is TGTGCCATCAGTCCCGGGACTAGGCCCGAGCAGTACTTC. It codes for CAISPGTRPEQYF.

This rearrangement joins TRBV15 to TRBJ2-1, with 7 bases fitting TRBD1. CDR1 is LNHNV, CDR2 YYDKDF, per germline (reference sequence). The V segment lost 1 base and the J segment 10 bases; nucleotides outside the gene matches: 4. The CDR3 loop spans 13 amino acids. This CDR3 reads CATSRGDSREQFF. The CDR3 region has the DNA TGTGCCACCAGCAGAGGGGACAGTCGAGAGCAGTTCTTC.

This clonotype was detected many times. The genes are TRBV5-5 and TRBJ1-5, with no clear D. Trimming took off 0 bases at V and 6 bases at J, with 13 bases between the two ends. CDR1 and CDR2 (germline): SGHKS, YYEKEE (reference sequence). This CDR3 has 15 amino acids. The CDR3 loop is CASSLGVSRSQPQHF. The CDR3 DNA is TGTGCCAGCAGCTTGGGGGTCTCAAGAAGTCAGCCCCAGCATTTT.

This clonotype was counted many times. The CDR3: CSVEGGTSGGWDEQFF. In nucleotides, the CDR3 is TGCAGCGTTGAAGGCGGGACTAGCGGGGGCTGGGATGAGCAGTTCTTC. The genes are TRBV29-1 and TRBJ2-1; 14 nucleotides agree with TRBD2. The CDR3 covers 16 residues. Germline assignment: CDR1 SQVTM and CDR2 ANQGSEA. V shed 1 base and J 8 bases; nucleotides not matched to a gene: 7.

At least ten counts were recorded for this clonotype. The rearrangement links TRBV10-1 to TRBJ2-7, with 7 bases lining up with TRBD1. Germline-derived CDR1 and CDR2 are WNHNN and SYGVQD (reference sequence). The J segment lost 5 bases and the V segment lost 7 bases, leaving 11 bases of the junction unmatched. CDR3 length equals 14 residues. CDR3 nucleotide sequence: TGCGCCAGCAAAAACCGGGACAGAGTGGACGAGCAGTACTTC. This encodes CASKNRDRVDEQYF.

The chain links TRBV7-2 to TRBJ2-5, with 7 bases fitting TRBD1. CDR1 is SGHTA and CDR2 is FQGNSA in the germline V gene. V lost 0 bases, J lost 5 bases, and 6 bases stayed unmatched. This CDR3 has 15 amino acids. The CDR3 sequence is CASSLATGLGETQYF. Here the CDR3 DNA reads TGTGCCAGCAGCTTAGCGACAGGGTTGGGGGAGACCCAGTACTTC. Based on the CDR3 plus reference TRBV7-2 and TRBJ2-5, the full variable domain is GAGVSQSPSNKVTEKGKDVELRCDPISGHTALYWYRQSLGQGLEFLIYFQGNSAPDKSGLPSDRFSAERTGGSVSTLTIQRTQQEDSAVYLCASSLATGLGETQYFGPGTRLLVL.

The rearrangement uses TRBV7-2 and TRBJ2-2; D is tentatively TRBD1 or TRBD2 (5 bases each). With 5 bases removed from V and 6 bases from J, the gap between germline ends came to 16 bases. CDR3 size: 15 residues. Germline loops: CDR1 SGHTA, CDR2 FQGNSA. CDR3 DNA: TGTGCCAGCAGCGAAGCCGGGGCTGGCCCCGGGGAGCTGTTTTTT. It is translated as CASSEAGAGPGELFF. The variable domain in full, completed from reference TRBV7-2 and TRBJ2-2, reads GAGVSQSPSNKVTEKGKDVELRCDPISGHTALYWYRQSLGQGLEFLIYFQGNSAPDKSGLPSDRFSAERTGGSVSTLTIQRTQQEDSAVYLCASSEAGAGPGELFFGEGSRLTVL.

The chain couples TRBV20-1 to TRBJ2-7; D is ambiguous. Germline values: CDR1 DFQATT, CDR2 SNEGSKA (reference sequence). V gave up 3 bases and J gave up 2 bases, with 11 bases separating them. The CDR3 is made up of 13 amino acids. CDR3: CSASLGAPYEQYF. In nucleotides, the CDR3 is TGCAGTGCTAGCCTCGGCGCCCCCTACGAGCAGTACTTC.

This clonotype turned up a few times. The chain is built from TRBV3-1 and TRBJ2-2; no firm D call. The CDR3 has 11 amino acids. CDR1 is LGHDT, CDR2 YNNKEL, per germline (reference sequence). Trimming removed 3 bases from V and 4 bases from J, with 0 bases in between. The CDR3 region has the DNA TGTGCCAGCAGCCACACCGGGGAGCTGTTTTTT. It specifies CASSHTGELFF.

This clonotype was observed at least ten times. The CDR3 region has the DNA TGTGCCAGCAGCCACTCCGAGGCGGGGGAAGCTTTCTTT. Its protein product is CASSHSEAGEAFF. V and J are TRBV3-1 and TRBJ1-1, with no clear D. The CDR3 totals 13 residues. CDR1 LGHDT and CDR2 YNNKEL come from the germline V gene (reference sequence). V lost 3 bases to trimming and J lost 8 bases, with 13 bases between them.

This clonotype was picked up many times. The CDR3: CASSPSPGGQREYEQYF. The CDR3 DNA reads as TGTGCCAGCAGCCCTTCTCCCGGGGGCCAAAGGGAATACGAGCAGTACTTC. This chain connects TRBV16 to TRBJ2-7; D could derive from TRBD1 or TRBD2 (6 bases each). The CDR3 sequence is 17 residues long. Germline CDR1 is KGHSY and CDR2 is FQNENV. Trimming took 4 bases from V and 4 from J, leaving 23 bases between them.

This clonotype has a count of ten or more. The gene calls are TRBV30 and TRBJ1-4; 9 positions agree with TRBD1. Unmatched junction bases numbered 5, after V lost 2 bases and J lost 7 bases. The germline V gene encodes CDR1 GTSNPN and CDR2 SVGIG (reference sequence). This CDR3 is built from 14 residues. CDR3 DNA: TGTGCCTGGAGTCGGAGGACAGGGGTTGAAAAACTGTTTTTT. It translates to CAWSRRTGVEKLFF.

The sample holds a few counts of this clonotype. The rearrangement links TRBV29-1 to TRBJ2-7; D gene ambiguous. Germline loops: CDR1 SQVTM, CDR2 ANQGSEA. CDR3 size: 13 residues. V was cut by 6 bases and J by 0 bases, with 12 bases left in between. The CDR3 DNA follows: TGCAGCGTCGAGACGGAGCACTCCTACGAGCAGTACTTC. It encodes CSVETEHSYEQYF.

This clonotype was picked up a small number of times. V and J are TRBV20-1 and TRBJ1-3; no clear D. V lost 5 bases, J lost 0 bases, and 11 bases lay in between. From germline, CDR1 is DFQATT and CDR2 SNEGSKA (reference sequence). The CDR3 totals 14 residues. CDR3 in DNA: TGCAGTGCTTCTTACTCAACCTCTGGAAACACCATATATTTT. Translating it yields CSASYSTSGNTIYF.

This clonotype was detected many times. The chain carries TRBV7-2 and TRBJ2-7, with TRBD2 as a possible D gene (6 bases). The CDR3 runs 13 residues. CDR1 is SGHTA and CDR2 is FQGNSA in the germline V gene. Between the trimmed V and J ends, which lost 1 base and 6 bases, there was a span of 10 bases. Here the CDR3 DNA reads TGTGCCAGCAGCTTAGTAGGGCGGGGCGAGCAGTACTTC. Encoded protein: CASSLVGRGEQYF. The entire variable domain, with the rest obtained from reference TRBV7-2 and TRBJ2-7, is as follows: GAGVSQSPSNKVTEKGKDVELRCDPISGHTALYWYRQSLGQGLEFLIYFQGNSAPDKSGLPSDRFSAERTGGSVSTLTIQRTQQEDSAVYLCASSLVGRGEQYFGPGTRLTVT.

This clonotype was counted only a few times. The rearrangement uses TRBV19 and TRBJ1-2, with 8 positions matching TRBD1. Germline values: CDR1 LNHDA, CDR2 SQIVND (reference sequence). This CDR3 has 15 residues. The junction had 9 bases not matched to a gene; V was cut back by 7 bases and J by 2 bases. CDR3 protein: CASTPTYRGNYGYTF. The CDR3 nucleotides read TGTGCCAGTACCCCAACGTACAGGGGGAACTATGGCTACACCTTC.

This chain connects TRBV2 to TRBJ2-1; 9 nucleotides line up with TRBD2. Germline V gives CDR1 SNHLY, CDR2 FYNNEI. The CDR3 runs 15 residues. The V gene end was trimmed by 4 bases and the J gene end by 7 bases; junction bases not matched to a gene: 8. The CDR3 loop is CASSVGSGGLNEQFF. DNA for the CDR3: TGTGCCAGCAGTGTCGGGAGCGGGGGGTTGAATGAGCAGTTCTTC.

This clonotype showed up just a few times. The chain is built from TRBV2 and TRBJ2-7; the match to TRBD2 covers 7 bases. Germline CDR1 SNHLY, CDR2 FYNNEI. This CDR3 has 13 residues. With 8 bases clipped from V and 3 bases from J, the junction kept 7 bases outside the gene matches. The CDR3 loop is CASLRGGSYEQYF. CDR3 bases: TGTGCCAGCCTACGGGGAGGGAGCTACGAGCAGTACTTC.

The table lists this clonotype with many counts. V and J are TRBV2 and TRBJ1-2, with 11 nucleotides matching TRBD1. The germline gives CDR1 SNHLY, CDR2 FYNNEI. With V trimmed by 6 bases and J by 4 bases, 7 bases remained unmatched. The CDR3 covers 15 residues. This CDR3 reads CASRTTGTGGYGYTF. DNA of the CDR3: TGTGCCAGCAGAACTACCGGGACAGGGGGCTATGGCTACACCTTC.